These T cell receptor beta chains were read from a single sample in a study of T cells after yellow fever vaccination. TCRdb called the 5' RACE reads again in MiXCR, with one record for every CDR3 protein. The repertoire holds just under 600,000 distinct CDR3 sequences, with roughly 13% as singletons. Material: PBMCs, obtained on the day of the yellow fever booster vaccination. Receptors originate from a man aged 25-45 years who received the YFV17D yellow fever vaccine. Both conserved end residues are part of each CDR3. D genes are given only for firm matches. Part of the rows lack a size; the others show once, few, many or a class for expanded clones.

CASSQDGFASGDTQYF | TGTGCCAGCAGCCAAGACGGATTTGCGTCGGGGGATACGCAGTATTTT | TRBJ2-3 | TRBV4-2 | 16 | few | NA
CASSLAGGPPITYEQYF | TGTGCCAGCAGTTTGGCGGGAGGGCCGCCAATAACCTACGAGCAGTACTTC | TRBJ2-7 | TRBV27 | 17 | NA | TRBD2
CASSEVAAFGDEQFF | TGCGCCAGCAGTGAGGTTGCAGCATTCGGGGATGAGCAGTTCTTC | TRBJ2-1 | TRBV10-2 | 15 | NA | NA
CSARDRMKREGHYNEQFF | TGCAGTGCTAGAGATCGAATGAAGCGGGAGGGCCACTACAATGAGCAGTTCTTC | TRBJ2-1 | TRBV20-1 | 18 | NA | TRBD2
CASSPALAGVYADTQYF | TGTGCCAGCTCACCGGCCCTAGCGGGAGTTTACGCAGATACGCAGTATTTT | TRBJ2-3 | TRBV18 | 17 | NA | TRBD2
CASSARDSRYTQYF | TGCGCCAGCAGCGCCCGGGACAGTCGATATACGCAGTATTTT | TRBJ2-3 | TRBV5-1 | 14 | NA | TRBD1
CASSPDWIQETQYF | TGCGCCAGCAGCCCGGACTGGATCCAAGAGACCCAGTACTTC | TRBJ2-5 | TRBV5-1 | 14 | NA | NA
CASSHTQDTRDTGELFF | TGTGCCAGCTCACATACCCAGGACACGAGAGACACCGGGGAGCTGTTTTTT | TRBJ2-2 | TRBV18 | 17 | NA | NA
CATSDTTGVYEQYF | TGTGCCACCAGTGATACAACAGGGGTCTACGAGCAGTACTTC | TRBJ2-7 | TRBV24-1 | 14 | few | TRBD1
CASRAGHYFYEQYF | TGTGCCAGCAGGGCGGGACACTACTTCTACGAGCAGTACTTC | TRBJ2-7 | TRBV27 | 14 | few | NA
CASRGQRGIQYF | TGTGCCAGCAGGGGCCAACGAGGCATTCAGTACTTC | TRBJ2-4 | TRBV11-2 | 12 | NA | NA
CSVEVERSRSYNEQFF | TGCAGCGTTGAAGTGGAACGGAGCCGCTCCTACAATGAGCAGTTCTTC | TRBJ2-1 | TRBV29-1 | 16 | NA | NA
CASSLDLLSGSRVRTDTQYF | TGTGCCAGCAGCTTAGACCTCCTGAGCGGGAGTAGAGTCAGGACAGATACGCAGTATTTT | TRBJ2-3 | TRBV11-2 | 20 | few | TRBD2
CASRNGQAISYEQYF | TGCGCCAGCAGAAACGGACAGGCAATTTCCTACGAGCAGTACTTC | TRBJ2-7 | TRBV5-1 | 15 | few | TRBD1
CASSLGAGGLNEQFF | TGTGCCAGCAGCTTAGGAGCGGGAGGGTTAAATGAGCAGTTCTTC | TRBJ2-1 | TRBV7-8 | 15 | NA | TRBD2
CASSAIGFEQFF | TGTGCCAGCAGCGCGATAGGGTTTGAGCAGTTCTTC | TRBJ2-1 | TRBV14 | 12 | many | NA
CASSHGGGTGELFF | TGCGCCAGCAGCCATGGAGGGGGAACCGGGGAGCTGTTTTTT | TRBJ2-2 | TRBV4-3 | 14 | few | NA
CASSLGWDRAINEQFF | TGTGCCAGCAGCTTGGGGTGGGACAGGGCAATCAATGAGCAGTTCTTC | TRBJ2-1 | TRBV5-4 | 16 | NA | TRBD1